The rows below give T cell receptor beta chains drawn from one sample of a study of vaccination and CD4 T cells after COVID-19. Antigens for these TCRs are unknown. TCRdb reprocessed the PCR reads via MiXCR and lists one record per CDR3 protein. The data show approximately 9,500 distinct CDR3 sequences, roughly three fifths seen once. Sequencing was done on a sample of CD4+ T cells from blood, cultured in vitro. Source of these receptors: a human donor who had recovered from COVID-19. Both conserved end residues are part of each CDR3. A D gene is named only where the DNA matches it firmly. Where a row states a size, it is once, few, many or the class of an expanded clone; other rows omit it.

v_call: TRBV20-1; clone_size: .; d_call: TRBD1; j_call: TRBJ1-1; cdr3_nt: TGCAGTGCTTACGGACAGGCTGAAGCTTTCTTT; cdr3_aa: CSAYGQAEAFF
v_call: TRBV3-1; clone_size: .; d_call: .; j_call: TRBJ1-5; cdr3_nt: TGTGCCAGCAGCCAATCATATGTTCAGCCCCAGCATTTT; cdr3_aa: CASSQSYVQPQHF
v_call: TRBV7-9; clone_size: .; d_call: .; j_call: TRBJ1-2; cdr3_nt: TGTGCCAGCAGCTTAGAGGGCGAGTTCTCGGGACCTCCTTATGGCTACACCTTC; cdr3_aa: CASSLEGEFSGPPYGYTF
v_call: TRBV7-9; clone_size: .; d_call: TRBD2; j_call: TRBJ2-7; cdr3_nt: TGTGCCAGCATCCCGGGTGGTGGCGGGAGCGCCTACGAGCAGTACTTC; cdr3_aa: CASIPGGGGSAYEQYF
v_call: TRBV6-5; clone_size: .; d_call: .; j_call: TRBJ1-5; cdr3_nt: TGTGCCAGCAGTTACGAAGGGGAACAGCCCCAGCATTTT; cdr3_aa: CASSYEGEQPQHF
v_call: TRBV5-1; clone_size: .; d_call: .; j_call: TRBJ2-6; cdr3_nt: TGCGCCAGCAGCACGGGACTTTCTGGGGCCAACGTCCTGACTTTC; cdr3_aa: CASSTGLSGANVLTF
v_call: TRBV28; clone_size: .; d_call: .; j_call: TRBJ2-1; cdr3_nt: TGTGCCAGCAGCCGCTGGGGCAGGTTTGAGGATGAGCAGTTCTTC; cdr3_aa: CASSRWGRFEDEQFF
v_call: TRBV20-1; clone_size: few; d_call: TRBD2; j_call: TRBJ2-7; cdr3_nt: TGCAGTGCTAGAGACCAGACTAGCGGGAGCTACGAGCAGTACTTC; cdr3_aa: CSARDQTSGSYEQYF
v_call: TRBV7-9; clone_size: .; d_call: TRBD1; j_call: TRBJ2-5; cdr3_nt: TGTGCCAGCAGCTTCGGGACAGGGTATACGGAGACCCAGTACTTC; cdr3_aa: CASSFGTGYTETQYF
v_call: TRBV7-9; clone_size: .; d_call: TRBD2; j_call: TRBJ2-2; cdr3_nt: TGTGCCAGCAGCCCCCTAGCGGCGAACACCGGGGAGCTGTTTTTT; cdr3_aa: CASSPLAANTGELFF
v_call: TRBV6-4; clone_size: few; d_call: .; j_call: TRBJ2-2; cdr3_nt: TGTGCCAGCAGTAGCGGGAACACCGGGGAGCTGTTTTTT; cdr3_aa: CASSSGNTGELFF
v_call: TRBV6-1; clone_size: .; d_call: TRBD1; j_call: TRBJ2-7; cdr3_nt: TGTGCCAGCAGTCCGATCATGGGAGGACAGGGAGGCTCCTACGAGCAGTACTTC; cdr3_aa: CASSPIMGGQGGSYEQYF
v_call: TRBV29-1; clone_size: .; d_call: .; j_call: TRBJ1-1; cdr3_nt: TGCAGCGTTGATTTCGGGGGGACTGAAGCTTTCTTT; cdr3_aa: CSVDFGGTEAFF
v_call: TRBV19; clone_size: few; d_call: TRBD1; j_call: TRBJ1-1; cdr3_nt: TGTGCCAGTAGTACCGGGGGACAGTCCACTGAAGCTTTCTTT; cdr3_aa: CASSTGGQSTEAFF
v_call: TRBV20-1; clone_size: .; d_call: .; j_call: TRBJ1-2; cdr3_nt: TGCAGTGCTAGCGAGGGGGGAGGAAACTATGGCTACACCTTC; cdr3_aa: CSASEGGGNYGYTF
v_call: TRBV6-1; clone_size: large; d_call: TRBD1; j_call: TRBJ1-1; cdr3_nt: TGTGCCAGCAGCTCCGGGGAGGGGGCGCAATCTTTCTTT; cdr3_aa: CASSSGEGAQSFF
v_call: TRBV5-5; clone_size: .; d_call: .; j_call: TRBJ1-1; cdr3_nt: TGTGCCAGCAGCTTTCTGGCGCTAGCTTTCTTT; cdr3_aa: CASSFLALAFF
v_call: TRBV6-2/TRBV6-3; clone_size: .; d_call: .; j_call: TRBJ1-1; cdr3_nt: TGTGCCAGCAGTTACTCAGGCCGTGAAGCTTTCTTT; cdr3_aa: CASSYSGREAFF
v_call: TRBV20-1; clone_size: .; d_call: .; j_call: TRBJ1-6; cdr3_nt: TGCAGTGCTAGAGATTTGAACCGGGAGCACTATAATTCACCCCTCCACTTT; cdr3_aa: CSARDLNREHYNSPLHF
v_call: TRBV6-1; clone_size: few; d_call: .; j_call: TRBJ1-1; cdr3_nt: TGTGCCAGTAGGGGGAAAGGGAACACTGAAGCTTTCTTT; cdr3_aa: CASRGKGNTEAFF
v_call: TRBV6-2/TRBV6-3; clone_size: .; d_call: TRBD1; j_call: TRBJ2-7; cdr3_nt: TGTGCCAGCAGGCCGGGACAGGAGAGATCCTACGAGCAGTACTTC; cdr3_aa: CASRPGQERSYEQYF
v_call: TRBV20-1; clone_size: few; d_call: .; j_call: TRBJ1-1; cdr3_nt: TGCAGTGCTAGAGGAGTAGGCGGTAACACTGAAGCTTTCTTT; cdr3_aa: CSARGVGGNTEAFF
v_call: TRBV20-1; clone_size: .; d_call: TRBD2; j_call: TRBJ2-7; cdr3_nt: TGCAGTGCTAGGGGGGTCCTGTGGACTAGCGGGAGTAGCGCCTACGAGCAGTACTTC; cdr3_aa: CSARGVLWTSGSSAYEQYF
v_call: TRBV20-1; clone_size: few; d_call: .; j_call: TRBJ1-6; cdr3_nt: TGCAGTGCTAGTTCTAGGGCGGGCAGATATAATTCACCCCTCCACTTT; cdr3_aa: CSASSRAGRYNSPLHF
v_call: TRBV6-2/TRBV6-3; clone_size: few; d_call: TRBD2; j_call: TRBJ2-3; cdr3_nt: TGTGCCAGCAGACTAGCGGGAGGGCACACAGATACGCAGTATTTT; cdr3_aa: CASRLAGGHTDTQYF
v_call: TRBV20-1; clone_size: .; d_call: .; j_call: TRBJ1-6; cdr3_nt: TGCAGTGCGGAAAACAGGGACTCCTATAATTCACCCCTCCACTTT; cdr3_aa: CSAENRDSYNSPLHF
v_call: TRBV7-9; clone_size: .; d_call: .; j_call: TRBJ2-5; cdr3_nt: TGTGCCAGCAGCTCCCGGGACGGTCACCAAGAGACCCAGTACTTC; cdr3_aa: CASSSRDGHQETQYF
v_call: TRBV24-1; clone_size: .; d_call: .; j_call: TRBJ1-2; cdr3_nt: TGTGCCACCAGTGACGCCGGAGGCTACACCTTC; cdr3_aa: CATSDAGGYTF
v_call: TRBV12-3/TRBV12-4; clone_size: once; d_call: .; j_call: TRBJ2-7; cdr3_nt: TGTGCCAGCAGTATAGGAGGAAACGAGCAGTACTTC; cdr3_aa: CASSIGGNEQYF
v_call: TRBV7-2; clone_size: .; d_call: .; j_call: TRBJ1-6; cdr3_nt: TGTGCCAGCAGCTTAGACCAGGGCACAACCCTCCACTTT; cdr3_aa: CASSLDQGTTLHF
v_call: TRBV7-2; clone_size: .; d_call: .; j_call: TRBJ2-7; cdr3_nt: TGTGCCAGCAGCTTAGAACCGGGAGAGACCTACGAGCAGTACTTC; cdr3_aa: CASSLEPGETYEQYF
v_call: TRBV7-9; clone_size: .; d_call: TRBD1; j_call: TRBJ2-5; cdr3_nt: TGTGCCAGCAGCTTGGGACAGGGGGCTTACTTTACTGAGACCCAGTACTTC; cdr3_aa: CASSLGQGAYFTETQYF
v_call: TRBV6-2/TRBV6-3; clone_size: .; d_call: .; j_call: TRBJ2-7; cdr3_nt: TGTGCCAGCAGTTACTCGGAATCGGCCCACGAGCAGTACTTC; cdr3_aa: CASSYSESAHEQYF
v_call: TRBV12-3/TRBV12-4; clone_size: few; d_call: .; j_call: TRBJ1-1; cdr3_nt: TGTGCCAGCAGTTTCTTGGAGACTGAAGCTTTCTTT; cdr3_aa: CASSFLETEAFF
v_call: TRBV15; clone_size: .; d_call: .; j_call: TRBJ1-1; cdr3_nt: TGTGCCACCAGCAGAGATGATAGGGGACGGGAGACTGAAGCTTTCTTT; cdr3_aa: CATSRDDRGRETEAFF
v_call: TRBV19; clone_size: .; d_call: .; j_call: TRBJ1-5; cdr3_nt: TGTGCCAGTAGTGTGAGGGGCAGGGGTGCCATTCAGCCCCAGCATTTT; cdr3_aa: CASSVRGRGAIQPQHF
v_call: TRBV15; clone_size: few; d_call: .; j_call: TRBJ1-6; cdr3_nt: TGTGCCACCAGCCCAGGGAGGTTGAACAATTCACCCCTCCACTTT; cdr3_aa: CATSPGRLNNSPLHF
v_call: TRBV6-2/TRBV6-3; clone_size: .; d_call: .; j_call: TRBJ2-1; cdr3_nt: TGTGCCAGCAGCCCCCCGGCAGATGAGCAGTTCTTC; cdr3_aa: CASSPPADEQFF
v_call: TRBV5-5; clone_size: .; d_call: .; j_call: TRBJ1-2; cdr3_nt: TGTGCCAGCAGCCCTTTAGCTAACTATGGCTACACCTTC; cdr3_aa: CASSPLANYGYTF
v_call: TRBV12-3/TRBV12-4; clone_size: .; d_call: .; j_call: TRBJ2-3; cdr3_nt: TGTGCCAGCAGTTTCCCTCAGCGGGTGTACACAGATACGCAGTATTTT; cdr3_aa: CASSFPQRVYTDTQYF
v_call: TRBV7-9; clone_size: .; d_call: .; j_call: TRBJ1-2; cdr3_nt: TGTGCCAGCAGTTTCAGGGTATCCGATGGCTACACCTTC; cdr3_aa: CASSFRVSDGYTF
v_call: TRBV27; clone_size: few; d_call: .; j_call: TRBJ2-5; cdr3_nt: TGTGCCAGCAGTCAATGGGGGGCCCAAGAGACCCAGTACTTC; cdr3_aa: CASSQWGAQETQYF
v_call: TRBV18; clone_size: .; d_call: TRBD1; j_call: TRBJ1-2; cdr3_nt: TGTGCCAGCTCACCACCTCCGGGACAGAACTATGGCTACACCTTC; cdr3_aa: CASSPPPGQNYGYTF
v_call: TRBV19; clone_size: .; d_call: .; j_call: TRBJ1-5; cdr3_nt: TGTGCCAGTAGTCCAACCTGGGGTGGAGATAGCAATCAGCCCCAGCATTTT; cdr3_aa: CASSPTWGGDSNQPQHF
v_call: TRBV6-1; clone_size: .; d_call: TRBD2; j_call: TRBJ2-1; cdr3_nt: TGTGCCAGCGGCCCAGGCGGGAGGGCTTACAATGAGCAGTTCTTC; cdr3_aa: CASGPGGRAYNEQFF
v_call: TRBV6-5; clone_size: .; d_call: TRBD1; j_call: TRBJ1-2; cdr3_nt: TGTGCCAGCAGTTACCAAATTTCCGGGACAGGGGATAACTATGGCTACACCTTC; cdr3_aa: CASSYQISGTGDNYGYTF
v_call: TRBV7-8; clone_size: .; d_call: .; j_call: TRBJ2-7; cdr3_nt: TGTGCCAGCAGCTCTACCGGGTCTTCCTACGAGCAGTACTTC; cdr3_aa: CASSSTGSSYEQYF
v_call: TRBV10-3; clone_size: .; d_call: TRBD1; j_call: TRBJ2-5; cdr3_nt: TGTGCCATCAGTGAGACGGGACAGACCCAAGAGACCCAGTACTTC; cdr3_aa: CAISETGQTQETQYF
v_call: TRBV2; clone_size: .; d_call: TRBD1; j_call: TRBJ1-4; cdr3_nt: TGTGCCAGCAGTACCGGGACAGGGGATGAAAAACTGTTTTTT; cdr3_aa: CASSTGTGDEKLFF
v_call: TRBV7-9; clone_size: .; d_call: TRBD1; j_call: TRBJ2-3; cdr3_nt: TGTGCCAGCAGCTTAGGGACAGGGACTAGCACAGATACGCAGTATTTT; cdr3_aa: CASSLGTGTSTDTQYF
v_call: TRBV7-9; clone_size: .; d_call: .; j_call: TRBJ2-7; cdr3_nt: TGTGCCAGCAGCTTTGGGAACTCCTACGAGCAGTACTTC; cdr3_aa: CASSFGNSYEQYF
v_call: TRBV6-1; clone_size: large; d_call: TRBD1; j_call: TRBJ1-1; cdr3_nt: TGTGCCAGCAGAGATACAGGGGGTGGCGGCACTGAAGCTTTCTTT; cdr3_aa: CASRDTGGGGTEAFF
v_call: TRBV14; clone_size: .; d_call: .; j_call: TRBJ1-1; cdr3_nt: TGTGCCAGCAGCCAAGGGGGGGCACCAACTATTCAAGCTTTCTTT; cdr3_aa: CASSQGGAPTIQAFF
v_call: TRBV30; clone_size: few; d_call: TRBD1; j_call: TRBJ1-5; cdr3_nt: TGTGCCTGGACCCAGGGGGCTAATCAGCCCCAGCATTTT; cdr3_aa: CAWTQGANQPQHF